The 27 T cell receptor beta chains presented below share a single source sample, sequenced in a study of early T cells in non-severe SARS-CoV-2 infection. TCRdb processed the 5' RACE reads anew with MiXCR; each CDR3 protein has one entry. The sample lists some 56,000 distinct CDR3 sequences, around 16% seen once, with over 4% in the top ten. Sequenced here: whole blood, sampled at baseline. The receptor set was obtained from an adult who was a healthcare worker with PCR-confirmed SARS-CoV-2 infection or an uninfected control (not recorded which).

This clonotype has a count of ten or more. The rearrangement uses TRBV11-2 and TRBJ2-7; the match to TRBD2 covers 8 bases. V was clipped by 1 base and J by 0 bases; unmatched bases: 2. The CDR3 is 15 amino acids. Germline loops: CDR1 SGHAT, CDR2 FQNNGV. CDR3 residues: CASSLGLATSYEQYF. The CDR3 nucleotides are TGTGCCAGCAGCTTAGGACTAGCGACCTCCTACGAGCAGTACTTC.

This clonotype came up a few times. The chain recombines TRBV28 with TRBJ2-1, with D perhaps matching TRBD2 (6 bases). The V gene lost 5 bases and the J gene lost 7 bases, with 21 bases spanning the gap. The CDR3 has 16 amino acids. The V gene's germline CDR1 is MDHEN and CDR2 SYDVKM. CDR3 protein: CASSPSLQRADNEQFF. The DNA for the CDR3 is TGTGCCAGCAGTCCCTCTCTCCAGCGGGCCGATAATGAGCAGTTCTTC.

Worth noting for this clonotype: Without the conserved terminal phenylalanine or tryptophan, this CDR3 likely stems from a read error. The chain joins TRBV20-1 to TRBJ2-1, with 7 positions matching TRBD1. The CDR3 is 14 amino acids. The J segment lost 6 bases and the V segment lost 2 bases, leaving 7 bases of the junction unmatched. Germline CDR1 is DFQATT and CDR2 is SNEGSKA (reference sequence). In DNA form, the CDR3 reads TGCAGTGCTAGAAAGGGGGCTGCTGGCAATGAGCAGTTCCTC. Translating it yields CSARKGAAGNEQFL.

This clonotype was detected many times. This chain uses TRBV7-8 with TRBJ2-3, with D possibly being TRBD2 (5 bases). Trimming pared 1 base from V and 6 bases from J, leaving 11 bases between. The CDR3 has 14 residues. Germline-derived CDR1 and CDR2 are SGHVS and FQNEAQ. In nucleotides, the CDR3 is TGTGCCAGCAGCTTAGGAGTTTCGGGGGATACGCAGTATTTT. Its protein is CASSLGVSGDTQYF.

This clonotype occurred a few times. The chain links TRBV10-3 to TRBJ2-4; 9 bases map to TRBD1. Germline V CDR1 and CDR2: ENHRY, SYGVKD. V trimming: 2 bases; J trimming: 9 bases; junction bases outside the gene matches: 2. This CDR3 has 13 residues. The CDR3 nucleotides are TGTGCCATCAGTGAGGGACAGGGGATCATTCAGTACTTC. Its protein is CAISEGQGIIQYF.

The gene calls are TRBV5-1 and TRBJ2-3; perhaps TRBD1 as D (5 bases). The CDR3 length is 15 residues. Germline values: CDR1 SGHRS, CDR2 YFSETQ. Trimming took off 0 bases at V and 0 bases at J, with 8 bases between the two ends. Here the CDR3 DNA reads TGCGCCAGCAGCTTGGCTGCAGGGAGCACAGATACGCAGTATTTT. Translating it yields CASSLAAGSTDTQYF.

The CDR3 region is CSATGIAYEQYF. The DNA of the CDR3 is TGCAGTGCTACCGGGATCGCATACGAGCAGTACTTC. This chain joins TRBV20-1 and TRBJ2-7; D possibly corresponds to TRBD2 (5 bases). The V end lost 4 bases, the J end lost 4 bases, and 11 bases lay between the germline ends. The CDR3 is made up of 12 amino acids. Germline lookup yields CDR1 DFQATT and CDR2 SNEGSKA (reference sequence).

This clonotype occurred many times. V gene TRBV9 combines with J gene TRBJ2-7, with D perhaps given as TRBD1 or TRBD2 (5 bases each). Germline V gives CDR1 SGDLS, CDR2 YYNGEE. This CDR3 comprises 15 residues. The V gene lost 0 bases and the J gene lost 3 bases, with 13 bases spanning the gap. The CDR3 loop is CASSVAILGGYEQYF. DNA of the CDR3: TGTGCCAGCAGCGTAGCTATTCTTGGGGGCTACGAGCAGTACTTC.

This clonotype was picked up a small number of times. This sequence joins TRBV4-1 and TRBJ2-7; 9 positions agree with TRBD1. The CDR3 runs 17 residues. Germline V CDR1 and CDR2: MGHRA, YSYEKL. V was pared by 2 bases and J by 0 bases, with 8 bases of the junction left unmatched. Here the CDR3 DNA reads TGCGCCAGCAGCCAACTACCCGGGACAGGGAGCTCCTACGAGCAGTACTTC. Its protein is CASSQLPGTGSSYEQYF.

In this sample, this clonotype turned up a few times. The chain joins TRBV7-9 to TRBJ2-7; no definite D call. Trimming took off 5 bases at V and 6 bases at J, with 14 bases between the two ends. The CDR3 extends over 13 amino acids. CDR1 SEHNR and CDR2 FQNEAQ come from the germline V gene (reference sequence). The CDR3 bases are TGTGCCAGCAGCCAACACGCTGGAGCCGAGCAGTACTTC. This codes for CASSQHAGAEQYF.

This clonotype was seen only a few times. The chain is built from TRBV4-2 and TRBJ2-7, with 11 positions matching TRBD2. Trimming at V came to 4 bases and at J to 1 base, leaving 3 bases not matched to a gene. The CDR3 has 15 amino acids. CDR1 is LGHNA and CDR2 is YNFKEQ in the germline V gene. The CDR3 sequence is CASSPIAGGSYEQYF. DNA of the CDR3: TGTGCCAGCAGCCCCATAGCGGGGGGGTCCTACGAGCAGTACTTC.

The chain combines TRBV10-3 with TRBJ2-3; D could derive from TRBD1 or TRBD2 (5 bases each). The CDR3 consists of 14 residues. CDR1 and CDR2 from the germline V gene are ENHRY and SYGVKD. V dropped 11 bases and J dropped 4 bases, with 19 bases sitting between them. The CDR3 region is CAARSQGPADTQYF. CDR3 DNA: TGTGCCGCCCGGTCGCAGGGACCCGCAGATACGCAGTATTTT.

This clonotype was picked up a small number of times. The chain recombines TRBV5-5 with TRBJ2-2, with TRBD2 as a possible D gene (5 bases). V was shortened by 0 bases and J by 7 bases, with 10 bases between the two germline ends. Per germline, CDR1 SGHKS and CDR2 YYEKEE (reference sequence). The CDR3 length is 14 residues. The CDR3 DNA is TGTGCCAGCAGCTTGGGACTCGGGATCGGGGAGCTGTTTTTT. Encoded protein: CASSLGLGIGELFF.

This clonotype has at least ten counts. This sequence joins TRBV12-3 or TRBV12-4 and TRBJ2-2; the D call may be TRBD1 or TRBD2 (6 bases each). The CDR3 length is 14 residues. The V end was cut by 1 base, the J end by 6 bases, with 9 bases between. The CDR3 nucleotides are TGTGCCAGCAGTTTAGACGGGGGCGCCGGGGAGCTGTTTTTT. Its protein is CASSLDGGAGELFF.

This clonotype was seen a few times. The chain uses TRBV29-1 and TRBJ2-7; D perhaps matches TRBD1 (6 bases). The CDR3 length is 13 residues. Trimming took off 1 base at V and 3 bases at J, with 10 bases between the two ends. Germline V gene lookup returns CDR1 SQVTM and CDR2 ANQGSEA. In nucleotides, the CDR3 is TGCAGCGTTGAAGCCCCGGACAGCTACGAGCAGTACTTC. Protein product: CSVEAPDSYEQYF.

This clonotype has more than one count but fewer than ten. CDR3 in DNA: TGTGCCAGCAGTTTTAGAGGTGGGAGTTCACCCCTCCACTTT. Amino acids: CASSFRGGSSPLHF. The rearrangement uses TRBV12-3 or TRBV12-4 and TRBJ1-6, with D hard to call. Trimming cost V 3 bases and J 9 bases, with 12 bases left between them. The CDR3 extends over 14 amino acids.

This clonotype has more than one count but fewer than ten. This chain uses TRBV11-2 with TRBJ1-1; TRBD1 matches at 7 bases. The length of the CDR3 is 13 residues. Germline lookup yields CDR1 SGHAT and CDR2 FQNNGV. Trimming cost V 3 bases and J 5 bases; bases outside gene matches: 3. The CDR3 DNA is TGTGCCAGCAGCTTCGCAGGGGGTACTGAAGCTTTCTTT. Translation: CASSFAGGTEAFF.

V usage is TRBV12-5 and J usage is TRBJ2-2, with D unclear. Trimming left V 7 bases short and J 2 bases short, with 8 bases between. The CDR3 consists of 13 residues. Germline assignment: CDR1 LGHNT and CDR2 FRNRAP. The CDR3 bases are TGTGCTAGTGCAGACTCCAACACCGGGGAGCTGTTTTTT. Amino acids: CASADSNTGELFF.

The rearrangement joins TRBV4-1 to TRBJ2-1, with TRBD1 identical over 10 bases. Germline CDR1 reads MGHRA; CDR2 reads YSYEKL. This CDR3 has 15 residues. V dropped 2 bases and J dropped 4; count of bases not matched to a gene: 2. In DNA, the CDR3 is TGCGCCAGCAGCCAATGGGGACAGGGGTACAATGAGCAGTTCTTC. It encodes CASSQWGQGYNEQFF.

Many counts were recorded for this clonotype. This rearrangement joins TRBV11-2 to TRBJ2-1; 8 bases fit TRBD1. Germline CDR1 and CDR2: SGHAT and FQNNGV. The V and J ends lost 5 bases and 12 bases, in that order; junction bases with no gene match: 6. The CDR3 has 12 residues. The CDR3 loop reads CASSPSGTGQFF. CDR3 coding DNA: TGTGCCAGCAGCCCATCCGGGACAGGGCAGTTCTTC.

This clonotype was counted between two and nine times. This rearrangement joins TRBV7-6 to TRBJ2-3; possible D gene TRBD2, 6 bases. Germline CDR1 is SGHVS and CDR2 is FNYEAQ. The CDR3 totals 15 residues. Trimming shortened V by 1 base and J by 3 bases, and 11 bases separated the two germline ends. The CDR3 DNA reads as TGTGCCAGCAGCTTAGAGAGAGGAGGGACAGATACGCAGTATTTT. It is translated as CASSLERGGTDTQYF.

This clonotype was counted at least ten times. This sequence joins TRBV7-9 and TRBJ1-3; no firm D call. CDR3 length: 14 residues. With 1 base removed from V and 0 bases from J, the gap between germline ends came to 4 bases. Germline V gene sequence: CDR1 SEHNR, CDR2 FQNEAQ (reference sequence). The CDR3 bases are TGTGCCAGCAGCTTAGGATACTCTGGAAACACCATATATTTT. Its translation is CASSLGYSGNTIYF.

Only a few counts were recorded for this clonotype. The chain's CDR3 is CASRPTLQGTYGYTF. DNA for the CDR3: TGTGCCAGCAGGCCGACCCTACAGGGGACTTATGGCTACACCTTC. This chain links TRBV2 with TRBJ1-2, with 7 bases lining up with TRBD1. J was trimmed by 5 bases and V by 6 bases; bases with no gene match: 12. CDR3 length equals 15 residues. CDR1 and CDR2 from the germline V gene are SNHLY and FYNNEI.

This clonotype was seen ten or more times. The chain joins TRBV3-1 to TRBJ1-1; D perhaps matches TRBD1 (5 bases). Germline V gene lookup returns CDR1 LGHDT and CDR2 YNNKEL (reference sequence). The CDR3 is 16 amino acids. V was clipped by 0 bases and J by 0 bases, with 11 bases between them. The DNA for the CDR3 is TGTGCCAGCAGCCAAGAGGGACGGTGGATGAACACTGAAGCTTTCTTT. Protein sequence: CASSQEGRWMNTEAFF.

The genes are TRBV19 and TRBJ1-5, with TRBD1 identical over 8 bases. V lost 1 base and J lost 3; bases outside the gene matches: 2. The CDR3 sequence is 15 residues long. Germline CDR1 LNHDA, CDR2 SQIVND (reference sequence). CDR3 nucleotides: TGTGCCAGTAGTATAGGACAGGGGAACAATCAGCCCCAGCATTTT. Residues: CASSIGQGNNQPQHF.

The chain combines TRBV27 with TRBJ2-3; perhaps D is TRBD1 or TRBD2 (5 bases each). The CDR3 is 14 amino acids. V was cut by 5 bases and J by 2 bases, with 11 bases left in between. Per the germline V gene, CDR1 is MNHEY and CDR2 is SMNVEV (reference sequence). The CDR3 DNA sequence: TGTGCCAGCAGTCTGACCGGGGCCACAGATACGCAGTATTTT. It specifies CASSLTGATDTQYF.

V and J are TRBV28 and TRBJ2-7; possibly TRBD1 or TRBD2 for D (5 bases each). The CDR3 runs to 15 residues. Trimming stripped 6 bases from V and 5 bases from J, with 20 bases between. Germline V lookup: CDR1 MDHEN, CDR2 SYDVKM. Here the CDR3 DNA reads TGTGCCAGCAGAGAGTTCGGGGCGCTTGGGGACGAGCAGTACTTC. This translates into CASREFGALGDEQYF.